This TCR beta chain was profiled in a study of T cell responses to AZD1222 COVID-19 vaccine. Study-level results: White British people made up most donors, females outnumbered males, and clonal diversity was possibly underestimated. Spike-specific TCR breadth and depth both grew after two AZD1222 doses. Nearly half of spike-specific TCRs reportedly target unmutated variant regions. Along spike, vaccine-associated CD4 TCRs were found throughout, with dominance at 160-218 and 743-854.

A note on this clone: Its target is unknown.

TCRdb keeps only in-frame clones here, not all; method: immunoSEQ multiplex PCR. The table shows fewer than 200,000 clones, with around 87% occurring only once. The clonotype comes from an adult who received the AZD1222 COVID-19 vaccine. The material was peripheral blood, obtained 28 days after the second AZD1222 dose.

CDR3 nucleotides: TGTGCCAGCAGTAACACAGGGGCCTACGAGCAGTACTTC. This sequence encodes CASSNTGAYEQYF. The rearrangement links TRBV27 to TRBJ2-7, with TRBD1 identical over 7 bases. V shed 5 bases, J shed 2 bases, and the junction held 3 bases outside the gene matches. Germline V gives CDR1 MNHEY, CDR2 SMNVEV (reference sequence). The CDR3 is 13 residues long.